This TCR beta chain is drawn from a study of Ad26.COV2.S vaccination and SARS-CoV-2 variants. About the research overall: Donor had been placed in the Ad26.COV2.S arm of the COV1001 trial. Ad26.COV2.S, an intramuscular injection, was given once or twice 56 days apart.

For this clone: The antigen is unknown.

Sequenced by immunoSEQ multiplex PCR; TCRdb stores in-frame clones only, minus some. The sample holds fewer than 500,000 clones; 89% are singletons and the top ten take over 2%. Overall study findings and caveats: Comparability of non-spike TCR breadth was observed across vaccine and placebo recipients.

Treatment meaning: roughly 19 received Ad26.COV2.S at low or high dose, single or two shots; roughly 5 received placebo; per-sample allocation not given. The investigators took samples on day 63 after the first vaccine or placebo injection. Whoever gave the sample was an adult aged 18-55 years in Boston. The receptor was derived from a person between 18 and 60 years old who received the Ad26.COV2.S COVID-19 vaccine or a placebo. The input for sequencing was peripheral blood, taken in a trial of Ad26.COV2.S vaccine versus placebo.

The CDR3 here is CASSFERMDTQYF. The CDR3 bases are TGTGCCAGCAGCTTCGAGCGCATGGATACGCAGTATTTT. The gene calls are TRBV7-2 and TRBJ2-3; D gene ambiguous. The CDR3 covers 13 residues. V was shortened by 3 bases and J by 6 bases, with 10 bases between the two germline ends. In germline, CDR1 is SGHTA, CDR2 FQGNSA. The variable domain in full, with the rest retrieved from reference TRBV7-2 and TRBJ2-3, is GAGVSQSPSNKVTEKGKDVELRCDPISGHTALYWYRQSLGQGLEFLIYFQGNSAPDKSGLPSDRFSAERTGGSVSTLTIQRTQQEDSAVYLCASSFERMDTQYFGPGTRLTVL.